The 11 T cell receptor beta chains below were found in one sample sequenced in a study of shared clonotypes between healthy human individuals (dated by TCRdb to the early 2020s). To prepare the library, the immunoSEQ multiplex PCR assay was applied. The clones in this table, taken by TCRdb from immuneACCESS, are in-frame only. Not every clone is retained; where verified, under half of the shortfall comes from an unresolved V gene, and the cause of the rest is unknown. Counted in this sample were approximately 1,000,000 clones; roughly 80% of them appeared once. The ten most abundant clones make up about 0.94% of the sample. Specimen: memory CD4+ T cells from PBMCs. The sample's cell subset or site label, in plain terms: CD45RA-negative fraction. The receptors stem from a man younger than 30 in good health. Some clones in this sample may be carry-over from other donors' samples.

This sequence joins TRBV9 and TRBJ1-1, with D possibly TRBD1 on 5 matching bases. The V end was cut by 5 bases, the J end by 3 bases, with 17 bases between. CDR1 is SGDLS and CDR2 is YYNGEE in the germline V gene. This CDR3 has 15 residues. The CDR3: CASSSLRGWDTEAFF. CDR3 in DNA: TGTGCCAGCAGTAGTCTGAGGGGCTGGGACACTGAAGCTTTCTTT.

The rearrangement links TRBV25-1 to TRBJ2-7; D could derive from TRBD1 or TRBD2 (7 bases each). Trimming removed 4 bases at V and 4 bases at J, with 14 bases between. The length of the CDR3 is 14 residues. Germline loops: CDR1 MGHDK, CDR2 SYGVNS. CDR3 sequence (DNA): TGTGCCAGCAGTGTGAGACAGGGAGGGTACGAGCAGTACTTC. Translated, it gives CASSVRQGGYEQYF.

The rearrangement links TRBV6-4 to TRBJ2-6; tentative D call: TRBD2 (5 bases). The germline V gene encodes CDR1 MRHNA and CDR2 SNTAGT. The V gene lost 4 bases and the J gene lost 4 bases, with 11 bases spanning the gap. The CDR3 loop spans 15 amino acids. Here the CDR3 reads CASSAGVRGANVLTF. Here the CDR3 DNA reads TGTGCCAGCAGTGCCGGGGTAAGAGGGGCCAACGTCCTGACTTTC.

This clone was recorded only once. The chain couples TRBV27 to TRBJ1-3, with D possibly being TRBD1 (5 bases). The germline V and J ends were trimmed by 2 bases and 0 bases, with 11 bases remaining between them. Per germline, CDR1 MNHEY and CDR2 SMNVEV (reference sequence). This CDR3 is 16 amino acids long. CDR3 nucleotide sequence: TGTGCCAGCAGTTTAAATCGGGGGAGCTCTGGAAACACCATATATTTT. It is translated as CASSLNRGSSGNTIYF.

The chain has TRBV6-5 and TRBJ2-7, with D possibly called TRBD1 or TRBD2 (5 bases each). The germline V gene encodes CDR1 MNHEY and CDR2 SVGAGI. V was shortened by 7 bases and J by 5 bases, with 18 bases between the two germline ends. There are 14 residues in the CDR3. The CDR3 protein is CASTPGAIPHEQYF. CDR3 DNA: TGTGCCAGCACTCCCGGGGCAATCCCCCACGAGCAGTACTTC.

This clone was counted only a few times. V usage is TRBV6-6 and J usage is TRBJ2-3; no clear D. V lost 2 bases and J lost 2, with 8 bases in between. Germline loops: CDR1 MNHNY, CDR2 SVGAGI (reference sequence). The CDR3 extends over 14 amino acids. The CDR3 reads CASSYLGFTDTQYF. CDR3 coding DNA: TGTGCCAGCAGTTACCTTGGGTTCACAGATACGCAGTATTTT.

This clone appeared once. The rearrangement links TRBV15 to TRBJ2-2; D tentatively reads TRBD1 or TRBD2 (5 bases each). CDR1 and CDR2 from the germline V gene are LNHNV and YYDKDF (reference sequence). There are 16 residues in the CDR3. V shed 0 bases and J shed 6 bases, with 14 bases lying between them. CDR3 loop: CATSRDHRTGAGELFF. The CDR3 coding sequence is TGTGCCACCAGCAGAGATCACAGGACTGGGGCCGGGGAGCTGTTTTTT.

The V gene is TRBV10-1, the J gene TRBJ2-1, with 9 bases identical to TRBD1. This CDR3 contains 15 residues. The germline gives CDR1 WNHNN, CDR2 SYGVQD (reference sequence). Germline trimming cut 3 bases from V and 9 bases from J; bases unmatched to any gene: 9. The CDR3 DNA reads as TGCGCCAGCAGTGATCGAGACAGGGGGAGGTTTGAGCAGTTCTTC. It is translated as CASSDRDRGRFEQFF.

This clone has only a few counts. The DNA for the CDR3 is TGTGCCAGCAGCTTAGCCTCCCTCCAAGTAGATACGCAGTATTTT. It encodes CASSLASLQVDTQYF. This rearrangement joins TRBV7-2 to TRBJ2-3; D remains ambiguous. Germline V gene data show CDR1 as SGHTA and CDR2 as FQGNSA. The CDR3 extends over 15 amino acids. Trimming cost V 0 bases and J 5 bases, with 12 bases left between them.

The chain is built from TRBV28 and TRBJ2-7; 9 nucleotides line up with TRBD2. The CDR3 contains 14 residues. CDR1 is MDHEN and CDR2 is SYDVKM in the germline V gene. Losses at the gene ends were 2 bases for V and 3 bases for J; bases not matched to a gene: 2. Written as DNA, the CDR3 is TGTGCCAGCAGTTTAACGCGGGAGGGCTACGAGCAGTACTTC. The encoded protein is CASSLTREGYEQYF.

The genes are TRBV4-1 and TRBJ1-2; perhaps TRBD1 as D (6 bases). The CDR3 totals 16 residues. V lost 4 bases, J lost 4 bases, and 19 bases lay in between. Germline V gene sequence: CDR1 MGHRA, CDR2 YSYEKL. CDR3 in amino acids: CASSLGRGESFYGYTF. The CDR3 DNA sequence: TGCGCCAGCAGCCTCGGGAGGGGGGAATCCTTCTATGGCTACACCTTC.